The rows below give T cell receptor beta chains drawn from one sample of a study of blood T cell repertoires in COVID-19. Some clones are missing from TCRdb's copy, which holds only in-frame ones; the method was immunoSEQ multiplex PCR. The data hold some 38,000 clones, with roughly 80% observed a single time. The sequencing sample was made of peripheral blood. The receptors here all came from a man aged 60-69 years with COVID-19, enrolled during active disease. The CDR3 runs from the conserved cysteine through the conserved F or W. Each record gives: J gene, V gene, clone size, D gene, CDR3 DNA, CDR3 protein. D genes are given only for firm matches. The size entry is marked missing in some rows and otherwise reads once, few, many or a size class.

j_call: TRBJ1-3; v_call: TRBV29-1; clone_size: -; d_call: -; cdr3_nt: TGCAGCGCCGCTCGGAGCTCTGGAAACACCATATATTTT; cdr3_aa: CSAARSSGNTIYF
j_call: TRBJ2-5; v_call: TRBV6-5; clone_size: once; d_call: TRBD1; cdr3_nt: TGTGCCAGCAGTTCAAACAGGGGAGTTGGCGAGACCCAGTACTTC; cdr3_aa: CASSSNRGVGETQYF
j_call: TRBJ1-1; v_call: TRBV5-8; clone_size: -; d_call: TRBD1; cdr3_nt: TGTGCCAGCAGCTTGGGGACAGGCGGGACTGAAGCTTTCTTT; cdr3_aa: CASSLGTGGTEAFF
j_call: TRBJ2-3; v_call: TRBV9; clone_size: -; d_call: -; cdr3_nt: TGTGCCAGCAGCCCCTTGGGCCAATTAGGCACAGATACGCAGTATTTT; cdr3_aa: CASSPLGQLGTDTQYF
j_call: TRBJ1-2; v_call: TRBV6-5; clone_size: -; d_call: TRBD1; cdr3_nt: TGTGCCAGCAGGGACGGACAGGGAGGTAACTATGGCTACACCTTC; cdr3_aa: CASRDGQGGNYGYTF
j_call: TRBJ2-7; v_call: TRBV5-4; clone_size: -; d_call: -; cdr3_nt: TGTGCCAGCAGCCCCCGGGGAGGTCAGACATCCTACGAGCAGTACTTC; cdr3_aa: CASSPRGGQTSYEQYF
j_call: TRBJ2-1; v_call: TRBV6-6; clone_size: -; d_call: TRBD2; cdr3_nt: TGTGCCAGCAGTCACCCCCCAGCAAGCGGGACGTCGAGCTCCTACAATGAGCAGTTCTTC; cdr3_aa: CASSHPPASGTSSSYNEQFF
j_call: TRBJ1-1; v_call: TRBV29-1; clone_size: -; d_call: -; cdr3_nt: TGCAGCGTTGAAGCAGCGTACGGGGGGCGTTATTCTGAAGCTTTCTTT; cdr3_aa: CSVEAAYGGRYSEAFF
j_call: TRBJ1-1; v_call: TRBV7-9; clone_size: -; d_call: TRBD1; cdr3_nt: TGTGCCAGCAGCCATCCCGGGACAGGGGGTAGCACTGAAGCTTTCTTT; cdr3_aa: CASSHPGTGGSTEAFF
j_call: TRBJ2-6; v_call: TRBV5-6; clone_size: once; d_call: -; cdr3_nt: TGTGCCAGCAGCTTGGGCTACTCTGGGGCCAACGTCCTGACTTTC; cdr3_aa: CASSLGYSGANVLTF
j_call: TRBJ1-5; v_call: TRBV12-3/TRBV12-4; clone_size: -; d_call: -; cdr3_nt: TGTGCCAGCAGTTTGGCAGCCGGGCAGCCCCAGCATTTT; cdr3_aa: CASSLAAGQPQHF
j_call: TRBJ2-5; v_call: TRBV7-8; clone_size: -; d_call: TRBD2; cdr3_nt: TGTGCCAGCAGTTCCATCGGGGGGAGGCAAGAGACCCAGTACTTC; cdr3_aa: CASSSIGGRQETQYF
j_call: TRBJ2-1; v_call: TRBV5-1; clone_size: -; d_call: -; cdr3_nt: TGCGCCAGCAGCACGTCCGGCGGGTTCGGTGAGCAGTTCTTC; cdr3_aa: CASSTSGGFGEQFF
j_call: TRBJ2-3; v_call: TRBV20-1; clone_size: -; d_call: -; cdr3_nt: TGCAGTGCTAGTTCCCCACCCGGGCGGGGAACAGATACGCAGTATTTT; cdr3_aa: CSASSPPGRGTDTQYF
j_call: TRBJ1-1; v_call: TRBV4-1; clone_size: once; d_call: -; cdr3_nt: TGCGCCAGCAGCCAAAGACGAGGGTCTTCCCTCGTCCAATTGAACACTGAAGCTTTCTTT; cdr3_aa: CASSQRRGSSLVQLNTEAFF
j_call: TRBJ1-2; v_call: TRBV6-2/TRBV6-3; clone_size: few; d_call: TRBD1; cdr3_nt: TGTGCCAGCAGTCTTCGACAGGGGGAGGGCTATGGCTACACCTTC; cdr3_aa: CASSLRQGEGYGYTF
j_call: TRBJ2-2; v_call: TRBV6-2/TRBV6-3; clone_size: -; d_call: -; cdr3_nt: TGTGCCAGCAGTTTTCCCCGGGGGGCGTCGACCGGGGAGCTGTTTTTT; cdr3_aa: CASSFPRGASTGELFF
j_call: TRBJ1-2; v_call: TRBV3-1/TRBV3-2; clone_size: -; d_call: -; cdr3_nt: TGTGCCAGCAGCCAAAACAGATTCGGCTACACCTTC; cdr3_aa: CASSQNRFGYTF
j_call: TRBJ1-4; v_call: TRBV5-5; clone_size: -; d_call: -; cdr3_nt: TGTGCCAGCAGCTTGGATCAAACTAATGAAAAACTGTTTTTT; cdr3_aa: CASSLDQTNEKLFF
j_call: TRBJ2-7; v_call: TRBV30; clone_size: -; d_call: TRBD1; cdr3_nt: TGTGCCTGGAGTATAAGGACAGGGGTGTACGAGCAGTACTTC; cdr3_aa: CAWSIRTGVYEQYF
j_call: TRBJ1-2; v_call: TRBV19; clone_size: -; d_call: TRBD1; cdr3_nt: TGTGCCAGTAGTAACCGGGACAGGGTCTATGGCTACACCTTC; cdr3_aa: CASSNRDRVYGYTF
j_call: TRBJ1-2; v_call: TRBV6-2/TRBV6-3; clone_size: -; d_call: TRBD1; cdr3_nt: TGTGCCAGCAGTACGGGACAGGTTTATGGCTACACCTTC; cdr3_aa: CASSTGQVYGYTF
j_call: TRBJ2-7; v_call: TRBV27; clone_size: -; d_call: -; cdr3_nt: TGTGCCAGCAGTTTCAGGGTGCCCCGCTACGAGCAGTACTTC; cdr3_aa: CASSFRVPRYEQYF
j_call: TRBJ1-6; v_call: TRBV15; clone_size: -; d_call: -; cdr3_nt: TGTGCCACCAGCAGAGATAGGCAGGTCTCTAATTCACCCCTCCACTTT; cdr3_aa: CATSRDRQVSNSPLHF
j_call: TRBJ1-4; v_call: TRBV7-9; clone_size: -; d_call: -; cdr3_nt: TGTGCCAGCAGCCGCAGGGGCCATAATGAAAAACTGTTTTTT; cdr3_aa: CASSRRGHNEKLFF
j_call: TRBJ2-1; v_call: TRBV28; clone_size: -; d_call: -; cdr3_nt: TGTGCCAGCAGTGCGGGGAGCTCCTACAATGAGCAGTTCTTC; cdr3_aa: CASSAGSSYNEQFF
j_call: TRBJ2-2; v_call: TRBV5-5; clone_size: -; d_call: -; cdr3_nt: TGTGCCAGCAGCTCGGCGGGACAGAGCACCGGGGAGCTGTTTTTT; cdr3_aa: CASSSAGQSTGELFF
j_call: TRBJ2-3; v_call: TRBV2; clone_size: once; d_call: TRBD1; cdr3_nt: TGTGCCAGCAGTCTAATCTTGACAGGGGGCTTGGATACGCAGTATTTT; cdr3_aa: CASSLILTGGLDTQYF
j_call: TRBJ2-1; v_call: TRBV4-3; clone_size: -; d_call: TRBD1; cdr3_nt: TGCGCCAGCAGCCAAGTTTTGGGGACAGGGGTCTACAATGAGCAGTTCTTC; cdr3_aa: CASSQVLGTGVYNEQFF
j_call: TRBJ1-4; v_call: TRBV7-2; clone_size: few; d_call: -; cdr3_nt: TGTGCCAGCAGCTTAGGGGCAGGACTGAATGAAAAACTGTTTTTT; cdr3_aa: CASSLGAGLNEKLFF
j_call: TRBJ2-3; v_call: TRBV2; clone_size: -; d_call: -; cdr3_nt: TGTGCCAGCACCCGAAGGGGCTCAGATACGCAGTATTTT; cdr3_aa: CASTRRGSDTQYF
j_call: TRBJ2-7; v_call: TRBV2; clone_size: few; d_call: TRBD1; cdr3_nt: TGTGCCAGCAGCGGGGACAGACCCTACGAGCAGTACTTC; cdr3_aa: CASSGDRPYEQYF
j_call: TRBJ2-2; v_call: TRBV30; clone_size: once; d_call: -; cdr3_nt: TGTGCCTGGAGTGTACTTGGCACCGGGGAGCTGTTTTTT; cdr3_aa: CAWSVLGTGELFF
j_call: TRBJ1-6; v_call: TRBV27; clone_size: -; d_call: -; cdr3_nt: TGTGCCAGCAGTCCCCTGGTGCCCGGTCTTAATTCACCCCTCCACTTT; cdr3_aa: CASSPLVPGLNSPLHF
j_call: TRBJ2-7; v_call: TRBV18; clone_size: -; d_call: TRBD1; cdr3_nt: TGTGCCAGCTCACCGCTAGGACAGGACGAGCAGTACTTC; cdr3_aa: CASSPLGQDEQYF
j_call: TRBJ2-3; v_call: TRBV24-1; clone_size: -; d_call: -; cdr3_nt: TGTGCCACCAGCCCTCCGAGCACGGGCGCCCAAGGGGGTACGCAGTATTTT; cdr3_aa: CATSPPSTGAQGGTQYF
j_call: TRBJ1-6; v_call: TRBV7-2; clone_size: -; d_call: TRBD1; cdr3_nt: TGTGCCAGCAGCCTCTTTGGACAGGATAATTCACCCCTCCACTTT; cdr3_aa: CASSLFGQDNSPLHF
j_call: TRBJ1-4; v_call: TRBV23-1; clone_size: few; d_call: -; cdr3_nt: TGCGCCAGCAGTCACTTAGGCTTTCCAGGGAAAAACGGAGAAAAACTGTTTTTT; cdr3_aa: CASSHLGFPGKNGEKLFF
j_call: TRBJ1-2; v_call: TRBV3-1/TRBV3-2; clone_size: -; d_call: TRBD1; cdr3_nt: TGTGCCAGCAGCCAAGAAGGGGGACAGGGTTATGGCTACACCTTC; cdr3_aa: CASSQEGGQGYGYTF
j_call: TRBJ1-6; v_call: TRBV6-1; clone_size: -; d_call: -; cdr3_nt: TGTGCCAGCAGTGAAGCGGGCTACTCGACAGGCAATTCACCCCTCCACTTT; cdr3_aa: CASSEAGYSTGNSPLHF
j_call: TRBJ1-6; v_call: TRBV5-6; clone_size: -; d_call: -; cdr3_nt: TGTGCCAGCAGCGCGATGAGGGCACCCCTCCACTTT; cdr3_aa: CASSAMRAPLHF
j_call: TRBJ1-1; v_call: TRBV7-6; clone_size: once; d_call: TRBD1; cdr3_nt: TGTGCCAGCAGCCAAAGGACAGGGTGGGACACTGAAGCTTTCTTT; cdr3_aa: CASSQRTGWDTEAFF
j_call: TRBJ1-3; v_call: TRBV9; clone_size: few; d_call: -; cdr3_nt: TGTGCCAGCAGCGTAGAGGAGTATGGAAACACCATATATTTT; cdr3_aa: CASSVEEYGNTIYF
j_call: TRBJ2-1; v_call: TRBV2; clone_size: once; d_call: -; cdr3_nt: TGTGCCATCGAACCGCGGGGCAGCTCCTACAATGAGCAGTTCTTC; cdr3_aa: CAIEPRGSSYNEQFF
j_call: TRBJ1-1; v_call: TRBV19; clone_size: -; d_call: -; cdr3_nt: TGTGCCAGCTTACTGGACACTGAAGCTTTCTTT; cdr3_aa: CASLLDTEAFF